Presented here are 6 T cell receptor beta chains from one specimen sequenced in a study of blood T cell repertoires in COVID-19 (dated by TCRdb to about 2020). Library preparation was by the immunoSEQ multiplex PCR assay. The immuneACCESS repertoire file appears here via TCRdb, limited to in-frame rearrangements. These files lack a portion of the clones; in checked studies, under half of the deficit traces to unresolved V genes, and the cause of the others is not known. In all, the sample holds roughly 70,000 clones, and about 73% of those were seen once. The top ten clones comprise around 20% of the sample. The sequencing input was peripheral blood. All receptors derive from a man aged 55 to 69 with acute or convalescent COVID-19.

This chain links TRBV5-4 with TRBJ2-1, with a possible D match to TRBD2 (6 bases). Germline loops: CDR1 SGHNT, CDR2 YYREEE (reference sequence). The CDR3 spans 13 residues. V was pared by 2 bases and J by 10 bases, with 13 bases between. CDR3 region: CASSFGTAGEQFF. The CDR3 DNA follows: TGTGCCAGCAGCTTCGGAACGGCGGGAGAGCAGTTCTTC.

This clone occurred many times. V and J are TRBV24-1 and TRBJ2-5, with 7 bases fitting TRBD2. The length of the CDR3 is 15 residues. Trimming at V came to 3 bases and at J to 7 bases, leaving 10 bases not matched to a gene. The V gene's germline CDR1 is KGHDR and CDR2 SFDVKD. This CDR3 is CATSDPGRGRGTQYF. CDR3 DNA sequence: TGTGCCACCAGTGATCCTGGGAGGGGCCGGGGGACCCAGTACTTC.

The genes are TRBV5-4 and TRBJ2-5; 7 bases match TRBD1. From germline, CDR1 is SGHNT and CDR2 YYREEE (reference sequence). This CDR3 region has 15 residues. The J segment lost 5 bases and the V segment lost 4 bases, leaving 11 bases of the junction unmatched. The DNA for the CDR3 is TGTGCCAGCAGCATCTCATCAACAGGGGTCGAGACCCAGTACTTC. Protein sequence: CASSISSTGVETQYF.

This clone appeared a few times. This chain joins TRBV19 and TRBJ2-7; no definite D call. Germline assignment: CDR1 LNHDA and CDR2 SQIVND (reference sequence). V was cut by 5 bases and J by 3 bases, with 8 bases left in between. The CDR3 is made up of 12 amino acids. The CDR3, as DNA: TGTGCCAGTAGTTTGTCCCTCTACGAGCAGTACGTC. It is translated as CASSLSLYEQYV.

This clone is deemed medium-sized. The gene calls are TRBV7-2 and TRBJ2-1; 8 bases are a match to TRBD2. Germline V gene data show CDR1 as SGHTA and CDR2 as FQGNSA. The CDR3 length is 15 residues. The trim removed 2 bases at V and 11 bases at J, leaving 11 bases unmatched. This CDR3 reads CASSLLGTSSIQQFF. The CDR3 DNA reads as TGTGCCAGCAGCTTACTCGGGACTAGTAGCATTCAGCAGTTCTTC.

This clone has just a few counts. The V and J genes are TRBV30 and TRBJ2-1, with TRBD2 matching 12 bases. The J segment lost 12 bases and the V segment lost 6 bases, leaving 18 bases of the junction unmatched. Germline V lookup: CDR1 GTSNPN, CDR2 SVGIG (reference sequence). CDR3 length equals 16 residues. The CDR3: CACHPPSGRAGEAQFF. Written as DNA, the CDR3 is TGTGCCTGCCACCCCCCTAGCGGGAGGGCAGGGGAAGCGCAGTTCTTC.